The 8 T cell receptor beta chains reported below all come from one sample, sequenced in a study of early T cells in non-severe SARS-CoV-2 infection (dated by TCRdb to the early 2020s). The library was generated by 5' RACE. Sequencing used a NextSeq 500. TCRdb cleaned the public reads at Q25 with fastp, built clones with MiXCR and kept in-frame beta chains. All rows with the same CDR3 protein become a single entry with the most common DNA and genes. Within this sample are about 30,000 distinct CDR3 sequences, with 5.6% of them counted one time only. The top ten clonotypes cover approximately 25% of the sample. Source material: whole blood. The receptor source for this set is an adult who was a healthcare worker with PCR-confirmed SARS-CoV-2 infection or an uninfected control (not recorded which).

This clonotype was counted many times. V is TRBV7-3 and J is TRBJ2-3, with TRBD2 as a possible D gene (6 bases). Trimming took 1 base from V and 8 from J, leaving 22 bases between them. This CDR3 has 17 amino acids. The germline V gene has CDR1 SGHTA and CDR2 FQGTGA. The CDR3 sequence: CASSLKEGREPCGTQYF. The CDR3 DNA is TGTGCCAGCAGCTTAAAGGAGGGACGGGAGCCATGTGGTACGCAGTATTTT.

The rearrangement joins TRBV11-1 to TRBJ2-5, with 8 bases fitting TRBD1. This CDR3 region has 14 residues. CDR1 and CDR2 from the germline V gene are SGHAT and FQDESV (reference sequence). V lost 5 bases to trimming and J lost 5 bases; unmatched junction nucleotides: 7. The CDR3 DNA is TGTGCCAGCAGCCGAGACAGGGGTGACGAGACCCAGTACTTC. This encodes CASSRDRGDETQYF.

This clonotype was recorded a few times. The V gene is TRBV6-5, the J gene TRBJ2-4, with D perhaps assigned TRBD1 or TRBD2 (5 bases each). CDR1 is MNHEY and CDR2 is SVGAGI in the germline V gene. V was shortened by 6 bases and J by 0 bases, with 12 bases between the two germline ends. The CDR3 runs 15 residues. The CDR3 here is CASRQDSLAKNIQYF. The CDR3 DNA reads as TGTGCCAGCAGACAGGACTCACTAGCCAAAAACATTCAGTACTTC.

Concerning this clonotype itself: A much more abundant neighbour one base away suggests this may be a read error. This chain links TRBV28 with TRBJ2-7, with D uncertain. The V gene's germline CDR1 is MDHEN and CDR2 SYDVKM. The CDR3 totals 16 residues. The CDR3 bases are TGTGTCAGCCGTTCCTCTGGCACGTTGCGGCCCTACGAGCAGTACTTC. This codes for CVSRSSGTLRPYEQYF.

This clonotype was found many times. The chain uses TRBV3-1 and TRBJ1-2, with a possible D match to TRBD1 (6 bases). The ends were cut back, 1 base at V and 5 bases at J, with 14 bases in the middle. CDR1 and CDR2 from the germline V gene are LGHDT and YNNKEL (reference sequence). The CDR3 is 15 amino acids. The CDR3 reads CASSQAGRGGYGYTF. The CDR3 DNA reads TGTGCCAGCAGCCAAGCCGGCAGGGGAGGATATGGCTACACCTTC.

The V call is TRBV5-8, the J call TRBJ2-5; D is unresolved. Germline V gives CDR1 SGHTS, CDR2 YDEGEE. V was trimmed by 0 bases and J by 1 base, leaving 10 bases between them. CDR3 size: 15 residues. The CDR3 sequence is CASSLERAGQETQYF. CDR3 nucleotide sequence: TGTGCCAGCAGCTTGGAACGGGCTGGCCAAGAGACCCAGTACTTC.

This clonotype has a count of ten or more. The genes are TRBV5-6 and TRBJ2-3; 14 bases align to TRBD2. Germline-derived CDR1 and CDR2 are SGHDT and YYEEEE. V lost 4 bases and J lost 3; bases outside the gene matches: 4. This CDR3 region has 16 residues. The CDR3 sequence is CASSPGLAGDTDTQYF. The CDR3 region has the DNA TGTGCCAGCAGCCCGGGACTAGCGGGGGATACAGATACGCAGTATTTT. Drawing the rest from reference TRBV5-6 and TRBJ2-3, the complete variable domain is DAGVTQSPTHLIKTRGQQVTLRCSPKSGHDTVSWYQQALGQGPQFIFQYYEEEERQRGNFPDRFSGHQFPNYSSELNVNALLLGDSALYLCASSPGLAGDTDTQYFGPGTRLTVL.

This chain connects TRBV4-3 to TRBJ2-6, with unresolved D. Germline assignment: CDR1 LGHNA and CDR2 YSLEER. V lost 0 bases to trimming and J lost 0 bases, with 6 bases between them. CDR3 size: 16 residues. Here the CDR3 reads CASSQDPNSGANVLTF. The CDR3 nucleotides are TGCGCCAGCAGCCAAGACCCTAACTCTGGGGCCAACGTCCTGACTTTC.